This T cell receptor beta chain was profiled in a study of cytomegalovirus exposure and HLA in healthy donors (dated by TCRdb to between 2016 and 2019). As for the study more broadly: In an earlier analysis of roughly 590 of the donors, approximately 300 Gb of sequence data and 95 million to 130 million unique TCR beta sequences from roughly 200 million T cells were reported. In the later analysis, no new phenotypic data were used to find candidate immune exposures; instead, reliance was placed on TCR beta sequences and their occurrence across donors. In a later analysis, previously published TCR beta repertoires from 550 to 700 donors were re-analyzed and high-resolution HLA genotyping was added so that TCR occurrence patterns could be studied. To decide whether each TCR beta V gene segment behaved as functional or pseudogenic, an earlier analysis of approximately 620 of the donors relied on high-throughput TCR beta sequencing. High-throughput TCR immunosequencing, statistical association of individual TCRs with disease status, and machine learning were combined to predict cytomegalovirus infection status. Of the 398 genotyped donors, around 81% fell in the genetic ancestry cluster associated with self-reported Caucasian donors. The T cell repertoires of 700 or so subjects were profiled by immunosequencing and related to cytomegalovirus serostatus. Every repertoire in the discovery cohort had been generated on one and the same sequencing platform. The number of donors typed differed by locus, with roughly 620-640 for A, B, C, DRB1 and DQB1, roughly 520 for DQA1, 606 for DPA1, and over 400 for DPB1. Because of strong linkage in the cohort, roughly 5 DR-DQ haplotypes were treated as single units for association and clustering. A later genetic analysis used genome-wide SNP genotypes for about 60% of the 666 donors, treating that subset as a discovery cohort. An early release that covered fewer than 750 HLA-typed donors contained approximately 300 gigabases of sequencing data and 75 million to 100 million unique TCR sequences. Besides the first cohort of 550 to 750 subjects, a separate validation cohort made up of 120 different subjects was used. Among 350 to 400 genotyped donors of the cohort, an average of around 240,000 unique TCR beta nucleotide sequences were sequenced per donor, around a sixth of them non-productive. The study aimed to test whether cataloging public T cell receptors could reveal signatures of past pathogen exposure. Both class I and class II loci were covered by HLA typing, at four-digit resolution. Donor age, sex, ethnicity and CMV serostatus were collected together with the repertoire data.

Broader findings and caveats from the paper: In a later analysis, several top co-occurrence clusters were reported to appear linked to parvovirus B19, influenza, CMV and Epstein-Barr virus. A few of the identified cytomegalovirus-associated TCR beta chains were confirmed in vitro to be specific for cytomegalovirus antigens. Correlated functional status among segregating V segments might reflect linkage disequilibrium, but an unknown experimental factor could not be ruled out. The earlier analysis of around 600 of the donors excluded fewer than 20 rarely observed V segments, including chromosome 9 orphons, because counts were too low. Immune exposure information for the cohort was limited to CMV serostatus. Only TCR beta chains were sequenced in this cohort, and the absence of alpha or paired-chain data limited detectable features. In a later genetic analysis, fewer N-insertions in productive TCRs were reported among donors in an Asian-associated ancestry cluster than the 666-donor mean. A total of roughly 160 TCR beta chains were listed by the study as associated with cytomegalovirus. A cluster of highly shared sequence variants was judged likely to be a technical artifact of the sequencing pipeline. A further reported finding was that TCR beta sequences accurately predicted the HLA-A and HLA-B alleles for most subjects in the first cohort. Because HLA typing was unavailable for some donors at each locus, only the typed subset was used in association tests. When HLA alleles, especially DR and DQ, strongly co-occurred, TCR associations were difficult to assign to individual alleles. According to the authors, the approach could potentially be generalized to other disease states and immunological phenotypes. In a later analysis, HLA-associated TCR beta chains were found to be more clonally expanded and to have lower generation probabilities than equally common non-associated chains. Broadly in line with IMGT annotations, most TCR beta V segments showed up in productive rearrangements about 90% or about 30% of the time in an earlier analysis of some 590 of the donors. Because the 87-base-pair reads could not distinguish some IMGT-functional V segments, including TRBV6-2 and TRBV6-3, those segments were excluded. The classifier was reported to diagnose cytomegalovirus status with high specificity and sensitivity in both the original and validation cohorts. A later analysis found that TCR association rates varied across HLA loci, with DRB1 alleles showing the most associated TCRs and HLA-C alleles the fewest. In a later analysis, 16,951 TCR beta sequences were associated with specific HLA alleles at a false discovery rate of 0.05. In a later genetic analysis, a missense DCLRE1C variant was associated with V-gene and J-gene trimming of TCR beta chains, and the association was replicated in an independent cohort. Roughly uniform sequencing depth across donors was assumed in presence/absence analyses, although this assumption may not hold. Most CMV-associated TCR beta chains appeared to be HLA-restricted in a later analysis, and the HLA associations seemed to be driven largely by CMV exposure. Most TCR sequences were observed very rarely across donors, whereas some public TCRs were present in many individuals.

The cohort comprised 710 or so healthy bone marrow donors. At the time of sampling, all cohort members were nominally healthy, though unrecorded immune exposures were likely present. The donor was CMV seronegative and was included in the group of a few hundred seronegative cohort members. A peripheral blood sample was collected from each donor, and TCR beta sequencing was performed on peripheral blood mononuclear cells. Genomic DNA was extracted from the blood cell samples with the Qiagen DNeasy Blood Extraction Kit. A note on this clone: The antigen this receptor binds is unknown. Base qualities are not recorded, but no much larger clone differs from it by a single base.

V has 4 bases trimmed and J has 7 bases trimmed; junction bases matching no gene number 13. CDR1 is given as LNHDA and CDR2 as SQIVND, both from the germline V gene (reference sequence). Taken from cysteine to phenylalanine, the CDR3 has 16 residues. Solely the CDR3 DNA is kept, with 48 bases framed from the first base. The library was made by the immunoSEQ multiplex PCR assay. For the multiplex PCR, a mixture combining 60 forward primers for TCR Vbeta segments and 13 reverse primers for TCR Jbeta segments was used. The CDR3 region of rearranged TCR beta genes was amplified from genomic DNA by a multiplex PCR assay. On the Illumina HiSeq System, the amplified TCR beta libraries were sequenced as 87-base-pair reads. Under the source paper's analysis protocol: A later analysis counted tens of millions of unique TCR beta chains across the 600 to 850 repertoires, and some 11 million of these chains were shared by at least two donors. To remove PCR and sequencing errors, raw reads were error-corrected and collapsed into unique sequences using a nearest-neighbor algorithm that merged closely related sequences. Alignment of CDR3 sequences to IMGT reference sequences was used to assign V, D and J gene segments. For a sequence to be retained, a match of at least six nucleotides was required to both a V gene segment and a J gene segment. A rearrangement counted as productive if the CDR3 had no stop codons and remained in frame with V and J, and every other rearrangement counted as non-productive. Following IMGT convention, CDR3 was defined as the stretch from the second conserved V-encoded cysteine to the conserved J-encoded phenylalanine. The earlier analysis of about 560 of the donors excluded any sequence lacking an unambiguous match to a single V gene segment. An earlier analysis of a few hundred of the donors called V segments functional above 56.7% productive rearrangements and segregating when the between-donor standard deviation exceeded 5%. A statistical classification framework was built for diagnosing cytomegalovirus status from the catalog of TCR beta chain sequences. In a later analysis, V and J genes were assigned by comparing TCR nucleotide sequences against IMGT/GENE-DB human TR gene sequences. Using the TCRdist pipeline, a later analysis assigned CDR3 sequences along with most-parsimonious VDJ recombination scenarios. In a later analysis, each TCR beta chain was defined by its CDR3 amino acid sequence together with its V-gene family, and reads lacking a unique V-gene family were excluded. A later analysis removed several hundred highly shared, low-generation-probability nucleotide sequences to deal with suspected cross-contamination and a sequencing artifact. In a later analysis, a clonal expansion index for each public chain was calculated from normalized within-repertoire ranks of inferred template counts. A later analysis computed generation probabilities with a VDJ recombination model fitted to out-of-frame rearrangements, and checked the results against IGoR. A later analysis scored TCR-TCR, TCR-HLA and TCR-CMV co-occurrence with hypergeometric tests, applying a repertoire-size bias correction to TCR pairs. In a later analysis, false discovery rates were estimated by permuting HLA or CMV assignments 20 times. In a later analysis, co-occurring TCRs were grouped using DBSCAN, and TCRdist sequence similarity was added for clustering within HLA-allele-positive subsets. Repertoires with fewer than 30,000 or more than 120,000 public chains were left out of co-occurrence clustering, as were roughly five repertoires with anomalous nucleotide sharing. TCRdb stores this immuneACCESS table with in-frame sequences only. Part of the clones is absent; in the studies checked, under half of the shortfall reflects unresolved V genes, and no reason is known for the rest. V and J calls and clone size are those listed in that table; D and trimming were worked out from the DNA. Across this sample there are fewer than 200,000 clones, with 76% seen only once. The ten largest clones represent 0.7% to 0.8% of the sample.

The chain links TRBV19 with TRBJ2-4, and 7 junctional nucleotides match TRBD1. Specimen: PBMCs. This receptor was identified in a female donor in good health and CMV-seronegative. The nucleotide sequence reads TGTGCCAGTAGTACGAAAATCGACAGGGTCCACAACATTCAGTACTTC. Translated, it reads CASSTKIDRVHNIQYF.